A selection of T cell receptor beta chains follows, all from one sample in a study of T cells in localized non-small cell lung cancer. Some clones are missing from TCRdb's copy, which holds only in-frame ones; the method was immunoSEQ multiplex PCR. This sample has 3,000 to 4,500 clones; 24% occur once, and the top ten carry 6.5% to 9.5%. The specimen was lung tumor tissue, collected before any cancer treatment. The source of these receptors is a woman aged 40-70 years with stage I lung adenocarcinoma. CDR3s include the opening cysteine and the closing phenylalanine or tryptophan. D genes are given only for firm matches. Some rows mark clone size as missing; the rest say once, few, many or name a class of expanded clone.

>TRBJ2-6|TRBD1|TRBV5-1|-
CASSHRTGSGANVLTF
TGCGCCAGCAGCCATAGGACAGGGTCTGGGGCCAACGTCCTGACTTTC
>TRBJ2-5|-|TRBV28|few
CASSPGPGETQYF
TGTGCCAGCAGTCCAGGGCCGGGGGAGACCCAGTACTTC
>TRBJ2-2|-|TRBV11-3|medium-sized
CASSLDIANTGELFF
TGTGCCAGCAGCTTAGATATCGCGAACACCGGGGAGCTGTTTTTT
>TRBJ2-3|-|TRBV29-1|-
CSAQTDTDTQYF
TGCAGCGCCCAGACGGACACAGATACGCAGTATTTT
>TRBJ1-2|-|TRBV29-1|-
CSVERGHGYGYTF
TGCAGCGTTGAACGGGGGCACGGCTATGGCTACACCTTC
>TRBJ2-7|-|TRBV6-8|few
CASSEVNRAGATYEQYF
TGTGCCAGCAGTGAGGTCAACAGGGCCGGGGCTACCTACGAGCAGTACTTC
>TRBJ2-1|-|TRBV11-3|large
CASSLDRRTDNEQFF
TGTGCCAGCAGCTTAGATCGGAGAACAGACAATGAGCAGTTCTTC
>TRBJ2-5|TRBD1|TRBV15|few
CATSRGRQGQETQYF
TGTGCCACCAGCAGAGGAAGACAGGGGCAAGAGACCCAGTACTTC
>TRBJ2-7|TRBD1|TRBV19|-
CASSMGQGPVYEQYF
TGTGCCAGTAGTATGGGACAGGGGCCCGTCTACGAGCAGTACTTC
>TRBJ2-4|-|TRBV19|-
CASSIGREDIQYF
TGTGCCAGTAGTATCGGCAGGGAGGACATTCAGTACTTC
>TRBJ2-7|-|TRBV25-1|once
CASSGVRGAGKNYEQYF
TGTGCCAGCAGTGGCGTGAGGGGAGCAGGGAAGAACTACGAGCAGTACTTC
>TRBJ2-3|-|TRBV9|-
CASSVSAPGADTQYF
TGTGCCAGCAGCGTAAGCGCACCAGGAGCAGATACGCAGTATTTT
>TRBJ2-2|TRBD1|TRBV10-3|-
CASKKDRGSGGTGELFF
TGTGCCAGTAAAAAGGACAGGGGGTCTGGGGGCACCGGGGAGCTGTTTTTT
>TRBJ2-1|TRBD1|TRBV6-8|medium-sized
CASGGTGPYNEQFF
TGTGCCAGCGGTGGGACAGGGCCTTACAATGAGCAGTTCTTC
>TRBJ2-1|-|TRBV5-1|once
CASSLDSSRSSYNEQFF
TGCGCCAGCAGCTTAGACTCAAGCAGGAGCTCCTACAATGAGCAGTTCTTC
>TRBJ2-5|-|TRBV29-1|-
CSVIRNRETQYF
TGCAGCGTCATCAGGAACCGGGAGACCCAGTACTTC
>TRBJ1-4|-|TRBV30|-
CAWSVLGEKLFF
TGTGCCTGGAGTGTATTGGGGGAAAAACTGTTTTTT
>TRBJ2-6|TRBD2|TRBV11-3|-
CASSLVGTSVSGANVLTF
TGTGCCAGCAGCTTAGTGGGGACTAGCGTCTCTGGGGCCAACGTCCTGACTTTC
>TRBJ1-2|TRBD1|TRBV29-1|-
CSVARTGDYGYTF
TGCAGCGTCGCACGGACAGGGGACTATGGCTACACCTTC
>TRBJ1-4|TRBD1|TRBV5-1|-
CASSSGQGAEKLFF
TGCGCCAGCAGCTCCGGACAGGGTGCCGAAAAACTGTTTTTT
>TRBJ2-1|-|TRBV18|few
CASSPTRAPYNEQFF
TGTGCCAGCTCACCAACCCGCGCCCCCTACAATGAGCAGTTCTTC
>TRBJ2-3|TRBD2|TRBV11-3|many
CASSGVISGGPLDTQYF
TGTGCCAGCAGCGGGGTCATTAGCGGGGGCCCCCTTGATACGCAGTATTTT
>TRBJ2-1|-|TRBV9|-
CASSRPPNEQFF
TGTGCCAGCTCGCGGCCCCCCAATGAGCAGTTCTTC
>TRBJ1-6|TRBD1|TRBV11-3|-
CASSFSRDRPSPLHF
TGTGCCAGCAGCTTTTCTAGGGACAGGCCTTCACCCCTCCACTTT
>TRBJ2-5|-|TRBV4-1|few
CASSQAGVANQETQYF
TGCGCCAGCAGCCAAGCGGGGGTGGCGAACCAAGAGACCCAGTACTTC
>TRBJ2-1|-|TRBV19|large
CASSIGWGVSYNEQFF
TGTGCCAGTAGTATCGGTTGGGGGGTGTCCTACAATGAGCAGTTCTTC
>TRBJ2-3|-|TRBV11-3|few
CASSLFRGRSTDTQYF
TGTGCCAGCAGCTTATTTCGGGGGAGGAGCACAGATACGCAGTATTTT
>TRBJ1-3|-|TRBV18|-
CASSESSLDSGNTIYF
TGTGCCAGCTCGGAATCCTCTCTGGACTCTGGAAACACCATATATTTT
>TRBJ2-1|-|TRBV9|medium-sized
CASRYLPPNEQFF
TGTGCCAGCCGTTACTTACCCCCGAATGAGCAGTTCTTC
>TRBJ2-3|TRBD1|TRBV9|-
CASSAGTGGRDTQYF
TGTGCCAGCAGCGCCGGGACAGGGGGCAGAGATACGCAGTATTTT
>TRBJ2-7|-|TRBV14|large
CASSPRGYEQYF
TGTGCCAGCAGCCCTCGGGGCTACGAGCAGTACTTC
>TRBJ1-2|-|TRBV18|-
CASSSEEAGYTF
TGTGCCAGCTCATCTGAGGAGGCTGGCTACACCTTC
>TRBJ1-3|-|TRBV11-3|-
CASSLKVGSSSGNTIYF
TGTGCCAGCAGCTTGAAAGTGGGCAGCAGCTCTGGAAACACCATATATTTT
>TRBJ1-5|TRBD1|TRBV12-5|-
CASRQGRNQPQHF
TGTGCCAGTAGACAGGGCCGCAATCAGCCCCAGCATTTT
>TRBJ2-1|TRBD2|TRBV6-8|-
CASTTRTSAYNEQFF
TGTGCCAGCACCACTCGGACTAGCGCCTACAATGAGCAGTTCTTC
>TRBJ2-7|-|TRBV2|few
CASSTGVPYEQYF
TGTGCCAGCAGTACGGGGGTCCCCTACGAGCAGTACTTC
>TRBJ2-7|-|TRBV7-5|few
CASSPQGLAGSYEQYF
TGTGCCAGCAGCCCACAGGGACTAGCGGGAAGCTACGAGCAGTACTTC
>TRBJ1-1|-|TRBV18|-
CASSSRTVGNTEAFF
TGTGCCAGCTCATCCCGGACGGTCGGAAACACTGAAGCTTTCTTT
>TRBJ1-6|TRBD1|TRBV11-1|-
CASSVWDSSSYNSPLHF
TGTGCCAGCAGCGTATGGGACAGCAGCTCCTATAATTCACCCCTCCACTTT
>TRBJ2-7|TRBD1|TRBV29-1|-
CSARTGANEQYF
TGCAGCGCCCGGACAGGCGCAAACGAGCAGTACTTC
>TRBJ1-6|-|TRBV11-3|medium-sized
CASSLVGVVYNSPLHF
TGTGCCAGCAGCTTAGTTGGGGTAGTGTATAATTCACCCCTCCACTTT
>TRBJ1-2|-|TRBV11-3|medium-sized
CASSLQGSPLYRYGYTF
TGTGCCAGCAGCTTGCAAGGATCTCCACTATACCGCTATGGCTACACCTTC
>TRBJ2-5|TRBD1|TRBV6-8|-
CASNRQGPQETQYF
TGTGCCAGCAACCGACAGGGACCCCAAGAGACCCAGTACTTC
>TRBJ2-5|-|TRBV18|-
CASSPPGQGLETQYF
TGTGCCAGCTCACCACCGGGGCAGGGGTTGGAGACCCAGTACTTC
>TRBJ2-5|TRBD1|TRBV15|-
CATRRAGTDGETQYF
TGTGCCACCAGGCGGGCCGGGACAGATGGAGAGACCCAGTACTTC
>TRBJ1-1|-|TRBV11-3|-
CASSFSPPQDTEAFF
TGTGCCAGCAGCTTCTCCCCCCCGCAGGACACTGAAGCTTTCTTT
>TRBJ2-5|TRBD2|TRBV30|once
CALGLAGSETQYF
TGTGCCTTGGGACTAGCGGGGTCGGAGACCCAGTACTTC
>TRBJ1-2|-|TRBV11-3|many
CASSAGLSDSRVNGYTF
TGTGCCAGCAGCGCTGGCCTCTCGGACAGTCGGGTAAATGGCTACACCTTC
>TRBJ2-1|TRBD2|TRBV6-8|-
CASSYSRGGFYNEQFF
TGTGCCAGCAGTTACTCACGCGGGGGGTTCTACAATGAGCAGTTCTTC
>TRBJ1-2|-|TRBV9|few
CASSGEEGLRGYTF
TGTGCCAGCAGTGGGGAGGAGGGGCTTCGTGGCTACACCTTC
>TRBJ2-7|TRBD1|TRBV28|-
CASSSPGTGSYEQYF
TGTGCCAGCAGCAGCCCAGGGACAGGGTCCTACGAGCAGTACTTC
>TRBJ1-2|TRBD1|TRBV6-8|-
CASTRGQGPYGYTF
TGTGCCAGCACCCGGGGACAGGGGCCCTATGGCTACACCTTC
>TRBJ2-5|-|TRBV11-3|few
CASSLWSTGLWETQYF
TGTGCCAGCAGCTTATGGTCGACTGGGCTATGGGAGACCCAGTACTTC
>TRBJ1-2|TRBD1|TRBV11-3|few
CASSAGTVNYGYTF
TGTGCCAGCAGCGCAGGGACAGTTAACTATGGCTACACCTTC
>TRBJ1-3|-|TRBV14|-
CASSTRQMISGNTIYF
TGTGCCAGCAGCACCCGACAGATGATTTCTGGAAACACCATATATTTT
>TRBJ2-5|-|TRBV11-3|-
CASTNLWGVETQYF
TGTGCCAGCACCAATTTATGGGGGGTGGAGACCCAGTACTTC
>TRBJ1-3|-|TRBV12-5|few
CASGTEWRGNTIYF
TGTGCTAGTGGTACGGAGTGGCGGGGAAACACCATATATTTT
>TRBJ1-2|-|TRBV6-8|-
CASGRQDNYGYTF
TGTGCCAGCGGACGCCAGGATAACTATGGCTACACCTTC
>TRBJ2-7|-|TRBV11-3|few
CASSLTTNTYEQYF
TGTGCCAGCAGCTTGACTACCAATACCTACGAGCAGTACTTC
>TRBJ1-6|TRBD1|TRBV6-8|-
CASSRGGESPLHF
TGTGCCAGCTCCAGGGGGGGCGAGTCACCCCTCCACTTT